The 6 T cell receptor beta chains presented below share a single source sample, sequenced in a study of T cell responses to AZD1222 COVID-19 vaccine. The protocol was immunoSEQ multiplex PCR, while the TCRdb copy is restricted to in-frame clones and leaves out a portion. The sample lists 50,000 to 70,000 clones, about 91% seen once, with roughly 6.1% in the top ten. Specimen: peripheral blood, collected 28 days after the second AZD1222 dose. These receptors were collected from an adult who received the AZD1222 COVID-19 vaccine.

V and J are TRBV19 and TRBJ1-1; unclear D gene. Germline V gene data show CDR1 as LNHDA and CDR2 as SQIVND (reference sequence). The length of the CDR3 is 13 residues. Trimming removed 4 bases at V and 0 bases at J, with 6 bases between. The CDR3 coding sequence is TGTGCCAGTAGTACGACGATGAACACTGAAGCTTTCTTT. Translating gives CASSTTMNTEAFF.

The chain uses TRBV5-6 and TRBJ2-7, with a tentative D call TRBD1 (5 bases). The V gene's germline CDR1 is SGHDT and CDR2 YYEEEE. The CDR3 contains 12 residues. The ends were cut back, 1 base at V and 6 bases at J, with 8 bases in the middle. The chain's CDR3 is CASSLWGLEQYF. CDR3 bases: TGTGCCAGCAGCTTGTGGGGCCTCGAGCAGTACTTC. The variable domain in full, completed from reference TRBV5-6 and TRBJ2-7, reads DAGVTQSPTHLIKTRGQQVTLRCSPKSGHDTVSWYQQALGQGPQFIFQYYEEEERQRGNFPDRFSGHQFPNYSSELNVNALLLGDSALYLCASSLWGLEQYFGPGTRLTVT.

V is TRBV2 and J is TRBJ2-5, with 7 bases matching TRBD2. The V gene end was trimmed by 3 bases and the J gene end by 0 bases; junction bases not matched to a gene: 1. Germline CDR1 and CDR2: SNHLY and FYNNEI. The CDR3 runs 14 residues. The CDR3 DNA sequence: TGTGCCAGCAGTGAGGGGGGGTACCAAGAGACCCAGTACTTC. Translating it yields CASSEGGYQETQYF.

The chain uses TRBV15 and TRBJ2-7; 10 bases are a match to TRBD2. Germline V CDR1 and CDR2: LNHNV, YYDKDF (reference sequence). With V trimmed by 3 bases and J by 2 bases, 4 bases remained unmatched. The CDR3 runs to 15 residues. The chain's CDR3 is CATSRTSGRAYEQYF. The CDR3 DNA sequence: TGTGCCACCAGCAGGACTAGCGGGCGAGCCTACGAGCAGTACTTC. Looking up the rest from reference TRBV15 and TRBJ2-7 gives the full variable domain: DAMVIQNPRYQVTQFGKPVTLSCSQTLNHNVMYWYQQKSSQAPKLLFHYYDKDFNNEADTPDNFQSRRPNTSFCFLDIRSPGLGDTAMYLCATSRTSGRAYEQYFGPGTRLTVT.

This chain uses TRBV4-1 with TRBJ1-3, with a weak D call TRBD1 (5 bases). Trimming pared 2 bases from V and 0 bases from J, leaving 8 bases between. The CDR3 contains 15 residues. Looked up from germline, CDR1 is MGHRA and CDR2 is YSYEKL. The CDR3, as DNA: TGCGCCAGCAGCCAATCAGGGAACTCTGGAAACACCATATATTTT. As protein: CASSQSGNSGNTIYF.

The chain is built from TRBV25-1 and TRBJ2-5; D gene uncertain. Germline assignment: CDR1 MGHDK and CDR2 SYGVNS. V was cut by 2 bases and J by 4 bases, with 2 bases left in between. The CDR3 runs to 11 residues. CDR3 amino acids: CASSELETQYF. Written as DNA, the CDR3 is TGTGCCAGCAGTGAACTAGAGACCCAGTACTTC.